This T cell receptor (beta chain) was sequenced during a study of OX40 agonist ivuxolimab in advanced cancers. Notes on the research overall: The costimulatory receptor OX40 (CD134) was targeted by ivuxolimab, a fully human IgG2 agonistic monoclonal antibody. Intravenous ivuxolimab was administered to patients every 2 weeks at six dose levels: 0.01, 0.1, 0.3, 1.5, 3 and 10 mg/kg. Of the roughly 50 dose-escalation patients, hepatocellular carcinoma was present in about 20, melanoma in some 15, renal cell carcinoma in 9 and head and neck cancer in 9. The dose-escalation cohort was over 70% male with a mean age of about 60 years, ranging from 23 to 79. Patients were allowed to have had prior anti-PD-1, anti-PD-L1 or anti-CTLA-4 therapy, and 30% to 40% of the dose-escalation patients had previously received checkpoint inhibitors. Partial responses were achieved by three dose-escalation patients, of whom one had hepatocellular carcinoma and two had cutaneous melanoma. Peripheral TCRbeta sequencing aimed to test whether ivuxolimab altered TCR sequence diversity and caused clonal T-cell expansion. The paper describes the monotherapy dose-escalation part (N = 52 patients) of the phase I trial of ivuxolimab.

The trial excluded patients who had a history of autoimmune disease or who were on systemic immunosuppression. In every dose cohort, peripheral blood was drawn for TCR sequencing at baseline, cycle 4 day 1, and cycle 7 day 1. The samples were drawn from a first-in-human, open-label, multicenter phase I dose-escalation trial of ivuxolimab. Adults with locally advanced or metastatic head and neck squamous cell, hepatocellular, melanoma or renal cell carcinoma were enrolled in the trial. Before TCR sequencing, CD4+ and CD8+ T cells were separately sorted from peripheral blood. For sequencing of the TCRbeta CDR3 region, genomic DNA was extracted from the sorted cells. The immunoSEQ Assay was used to sequence the TCRbeta CDR3 regions. TCRdb holds this immuneACCESS table with in-frame rearrangements only. Some clones are missing; in checked studies, unresolved V genes explain under half, and the rest has no known cause. This sample gives approximately 46,000 clones in total; 80% of them show up just once. The ten largest clones capture about 3.9% of the sample.

From the cysteine through the phenylalanine, the CDR3 covers 12 amino acids. Solely the CDR3 DNA is kept, with 36 bases framed from the first base. In the germline V gene, CDR1 corresponds to MNHEY and CDR2 to SVGAGI. Trimming removed 7 bases from V and 7 bases from J, leaving 11 bases between the germline ends. Notes on this clone: Its target antigen remains unknown. No clone much larger than this one lies a single base away; base qualities are absent.

The paper as a whole reports these results and caveats: At doses of 0.1 to 3.0 mg/kg, clonal expansion of both CD4+ and CD8+ blood T cells was observed from baseline to week 6. Low levels of normalized T-cell clonal expansion were also seen in some patients who did not respond. In the 0.1-3.0 mg/kg groups, partial responders had among the lowest normalized peripheral clonal expansion, particularly in CD8+ T cells. Which antigens the clonally expanded peripheral T cells were specific for was not determined. On average, CD8+ T cells showed more expanded clones than CD4+ T cells after ivuxolimab.

The sequence links TRBV6-5 to TRBJ2-1; no D gene can be assigned with confidence. The source material was CD4+ or CD8+ T cells sorted from blood, sampled in a trial of the OX40 agonist ivuxolimab. The receptor's source is an adult with an advanced solid tumor such as melanoma, head and neck, liver or kidney cancer. The CDR3 reads as follows: CASTAGRNEQFF. The DNA reads as follows: TGTGCCAGCACCGCCGGGCGAAATGAGCAGTTCTTC.